This entry lists 29 T cell receptor beta chains sequenced from one sample in a study of blood T cell repertoires in COVID-19. The assay was immunoSEQ multiplex PCR, and TCRdb's table has in-frame clones only and misses some. The sample has under 350,000 clones; about 93% are singletons. The material sequenced was peripheral blood. These TCRs come from a woman in her twenties or thirties with COVID-19, enrolled during active disease.

The V and J genes are TRBV6-5 and TRBJ2-2; TRBD1 matches 8 bases. Germline V gene data show CDR1 as MNHEY and CDR2 as SVGAGI. J lost 6 bases, V lost 6 bases, and 3 bases had no gene match. The CDR3 spans 13 residues. The CDR3, as DNA: TGTGCCAGCAGACAGGGGGTTGCCGGGGAGCTGTTTTTT. Protein product: CASRQGVAGELFF.

This rearrangement joins TRBV27 to TRBJ2-7; D may be TRBD2 (6 bases). The CDR3 has 13 residues. Germline V CDR1 and CDR2: MNHEY, SMNVEV (reference sequence). The V end was cut by 5 bases, the J end by 3 bases, with 11 bases between. DNA of the CDR3: TGTGCCAGCAGTGGCAGACTAGGCTACGAGCAGTACTTC. As protein: CASSGRLGYEQYF.

This rearrangement joins TRBV28 to TRBJ1-4, with 9 bases that match TRBD1. This CDR3 is 15 amino acids long. The V gene end was trimmed by 4 bases and the J gene end by 5 bases; junction bases not matched to a gene: 5. The germline V gene has CDR1 MDHEN and CDR2 SYDVKM. This CDR3 is CASSSGDRENEKLFF. CDR3 in DNA: TGTGCCAGCAGTTCTGGGGACAGGGAAAATGAAAAACTGTTTTTT.

The chain carries TRBV19 and TRBJ1-1; possible D gene TRBD1, 5 bases. There are 13 residues in the CDR3. Germline V gene lookup returns CDR1 LNHDA and CDR2 SQIVND (reference sequence). V shed 5 bases and J shed 4 bases, with 11 bases lying between them. The DNA of the CDR3 is TGTGCCAGTAGTCCAGGGACTATCACTGAAGCTTTCTTT. Its protein is CASSPGTITEAFF.

Here the CDR3 DNA reads TGCAGCGTGGACAGGGCGAGGAACACTGAAGCTTTCTTT. It yields the protein CSVDRARNTEAFF. The chain joins TRBV29-1 to TRBJ1-1; TRBD1 agrees at 8 bases. Per germline, CDR1 SQVTM and CDR2 ANQGSEA. The CDR3 has 13 residues. V shed 6 bases and J 1 base; nucleotides not matched to a gene: 4.

This clone was recorded once. The chain has TRBV6-5 and TRBJ1-2; the match to TRBD1 covers 7 bases. J lost 2 bases, V lost 5 bases, and 2 bases had no gene match. Germline V gene lookup returns CDR1 MNHEY and CDR2 SVGAGI. The CDR3 has 13 residues. The CDR3 DNA sequence: TGTGCCAGCAGTCTGGGACAGAACTATGGCTACACCTTC. This encodes CASSLGQNYGYTF.

The rearrangement uses TRBV7-9 and TRBJ2-1; a weak D match, TRBD1 (6 bases). The CDR3 runs to 16 residues. Germline CDR1 and CDR2: SEHNR and FQNEAQ (reference sequence). V was trimmed by 1 base and J by 2 bases, leaving 12 bases between them. The chain's CDR3 is CASSLVSQGPYNEQFF. The CDR3 DNA is TGTGCCAGCAGCTTAGTATCCCAGGGGCCCTACAATGAGCAGTTCTTC.

J is TRBJ1-6 and V is TRBV7-9; a possible D gene is TRBD1 (5 bases). CDR3 length: 12 amino acids. Germline V lookup: CDR1 SEHNR, CDR2 FQNEAQ (reference sequence). V was shortened by 5 bases and J by 8 bases, with 7 bases between the two germline ends. The DNA for the CDR3 is TGTGCCAGCAGCCAGGGTGATTCACCCCTCCACTTT. It is translated as CASSQGDSPLHF.

With respect to this clone: The sample has other DNA sequences that encode this CDR3 too. V usage is TRBV6-5 and J usage is TRBJ2-7, with 10 bases fitting TRBD1. J gave up 3 bases and V 4 bases, and 3 bases lay outside the gene matches. CDR3 size: 14 residues. Germline CDR1 and CDR2: MNHEY and SVGAGI. The CDR3 spells CASSSRDRGYEQYF. The CDR3 nucleotides read TGTGCCAGCAGTTCCCGGGACAGGGGCTACGAGCAGTACTTC.

The rearrangement joins TRBV7-8 to TRBJ1-5; D ambiguous. There are 16 residues in the CDR3. Germline V gene lookup returns CDR1 SGHVS and CDR2 FQNEAQ. Trimming shortened V by 1 base and J by 1 base, and 11 bases separated the two germline ends. CDR3 in amino acids: CASSLVGQRSNQPQHF. The CDR3 region has the DNA TGTGCCAGCAGCTTAGTTGGGCAGAGAAGCAATCAGCCCCAGCATTTT. Full variable domain (rest looked up from reference TRBV7-8 and TRBJ1-5): GAGVSQSPRYKVAKRGQDVALRCDPISGHVSLFWYQQALGQGPEFLTYFQNEAQLDKSGLPSDRFFAERPEGSVSTLKIQRTQQEDSAVYLCASSLVGQRSNQPQHFGDGTRLSIL.

The rearrangement joins TRBV25-1 to TRBJ2-1, with D perhaps matching TRBD1 (6 bases). Trimming removed 1 base at V and 6 bases at J, with 7 bases between. CDR1 is MGHDK, CDR2 SYGVNS, per germline. CDR3 length: 13 amino acids. CDR3 coding DNA: TGTGCCAGCAGTGAATCCAGGGGCAATGAGCAGTTCTTC. It encodes CASSESRGNEQFF.

The V gene is TRBV28, the J gene TRBJ2-5, with D tentatively TRBD1 (6 bases). Germline assignment: CDR1 MDHEN and CDR2 SYDVKM. Deletions cut 6 bases from V and 2 bases from J, with 13 bases between. The CDR3 is made up of 14 amino acids. The CDR3 spells CASSLAGQQETQYF. CDR3 DNA: TGTGCCAGCAGCCTAGCAGGACAGCAAGAGACCCAGTACTTC. Full variable domain (remainder filled in from reference TRBV28 and TRBJ2-5): DVKVTQSSRYLVKRTGEKVFLECVQDMDHENMFWYRQDPGLGLRLIYFSYDVKMKEKGDIPEGYSVSREKKERFSLILESASTNQTSMYLCASSLAGQQETQYFGPGTRLLVL.

The V and J genes are TRBV13 and TRBJ2-5; tentative D call: TRBD2 (7 bases). Trimming removed 5 bases from V and 1 base from J, with 11 bases in between. Germline V gene data show CDR1 as PRHDT and CDR2 as FYEKMQ (reference sequence). CDR3 length: 14 residues. The CDR3 loop reads CASSLGGPQETQYF. CDR3 nucleotide sequence: TGTGCCAGCAGCCTGGGGGGGCCCCAAGAGACCCAGTACTTC.

The chain's CDR3 is CASSPRGVSNQPQHF. DNA for the CDR3: TGTGCCAGCTCACCTCGGGGGGTCAGCAATCAGCCCCAGCATTTT. V and J are TRBV18 and TRBJ1-5; the D gene is possibly TRBD1 (5 bases). With 3 bases removed from V and 1 base from J, the gap between germline ends came to 10 bases. The germline V gene encodes CDR1 KGHSH and CDR2 LQKENI. The CDR3 is made up of 15 amino acids.

The chain combines TRBV5-4 with TRBJ2-5; D possibly corresponds to TRBD2 (5 bases). V was clipped by 4 bases and J by 7 bases, with 14 bases between them. CDR1 is SGHNT and CDR2 is YYREEE in the germline V gene (reference sequence). CDR3 size: 13 residues. As DNA, the CDR3 is TGTGCCAGCAGCGCAACACGCGAGGGGACCCAGTACTTC. This gives the protein CASSATREGTQYF.

CDR3 in DNA: TGTGCCAGCAGCCGGGCGGGTCAAGAGACCCAGTACTTC. It translates to CASSRAGQETQYF. The chain carries TRBV7-3 and TRBJ2-5; possibly TRBD2 for D (5 bases). The V end was cut by 5 bases, the J end by 2 bases, with 9 bases between. Germline V gives CDR1 SGHTA, CDR2 FQGTGA. This CDR3 spans 13 amino acids.

This clone has only one observation. The chain employs TRBV6-1 and TRBJ1-4; D is unclear. The V end was cut by 1 base, the J end by 5 bases, with 14 bases between. Germline V gene data show CDR1 as MNHNS and CDR2 as SASEGT. The CDR3 consists of 16 residues. The CDR3 reads CASSEGFNRPNEKLFF. The CDR3 bases are TGTGCCAGCAGTGAAGGCTTTAACAGACCAAATGAAAAACTGTTTTTT.

The CDR3 coding sequence is TGTGCCATCAGTGGCCCCAGTACTAGCGTCAATGAGCAGTTCTTC. As protein: CAISGPSTSVNEQFF. The chain is built from TRBV10-3 and TRBJ2-1, with 7 bases aligning to TRBD2. Losses at the gene ends were 4 bases for V and 6 bases for J; bases not matched to a gene: 9. CDR3 length: 15 residues. Germline V CDR1 and CDR2: ENHRY, SYGVKD.

The chain couples TRBV19 to TRBJ1-1, with a possible D match to TRBD1 (6 bases). Germline assignment: CDR1 LNHDA and CDR2 SQIVND (reference sequence). V gave up 6 bases and J gave up 0 bases, with 11 bases separating them. The CDR3 sequence is 14 residues long. CDR3: CASRSDRLNTEAFF. CDR3 nucleotides: TGTGCCAGTAGATCCGACAGGTTGAACACTGAAGCTTTCTTT.

This CDR3 is CASSSGRFGEQYF. DNA of the CDR3: TGTGCCAGCAGTAGCGGGAGGTTTGGCGAGCAGTACTTC. The V call is TRBV6-5, the J call TRBJ2-7, with 9 bases identical to TRBD2. The CDR3 consists of 13 residues. J was trimmed by 6 bases and V by 5 bases; bases with no gene match: 5. Per the germline V gene, CDR1 is MNHEY and CDR2 is SVGAGI.

V and J are TRBV6-5 and TRBJ2-2; TRBD2 is a possible D gene (5 bases). Germline V gene data show CDR1 as MNHEY and CDR2 as SVGAGI. V was shortened by 8 bases and J by 1 base, with 11 bases between the two germline ends. The CDR3 is made up of 14 amino acids. CDR3 protein: CASGSRKNTGELFF. CDR3 nucleotides: TGTGCCAGCGGGAGTCGAAAGAACACCGGGGAGCTGTTTTTT.

This sequence joins TRBV27 and TRBJ2-3; 7 nucleotides line up with TRBD1. V shed 5 bases, J shed 1 base, and the junction held 6 bases outside the gene matches. This CDR3 is 15 amino acids long. The V gene's germline CDR1 is MNHEY and CDR2 SMNVEV (reference sequence). CDR3 sequence: CASSPLDRRTDTQYF. Written as DNA, the CDR3 is TGTGCCAGCAGTCCCTTGGACAGGCGCACAGATACGCAGTATTTT.

This chain joins TRBV4-3 and TRBJ1-1; TRBD1 might be the D (5 bases). Trimming cost V 0 bases and J 5 bases, with 13 bases left between them. CDR1 and CDR2 (germline): LGHNA, YSLEER. The CDR3 is 15 amino acids. As DNA, the CDR3 is TGCGCCAGCAGCCAAGATCGTTGGGGGGGGACTGAAGCTTTCTTT. Protein product: CASSQDRWGGTEAFF.

The chain couples TRBV2 to TRBJ2-3; 10 nucleotides align to TRBD2. The CDR3 spans 17 residues. V lost 5 bases and J lost 0; bases outside the gene matches: 8. Germline CDR1 is SNHLY and CDR2 is FYNNEI. The CDR3, as DNA: TGTGCCAGCAGTAGAGGGCTAGCGGGAGTTAGCACAGATACGCAGTATTTT. This codes for CASSRGLAGVSTDTQYF. The variable domain in full, with the rest retrieved from reference TRBV2 and TRBJ2-3, is EPEVTQTPSHQVTQMGQEVILRCVPISNHLYFYWYRQILGQKVEFLVSFYNNEISEKSEIFDDQFSVERPDGSNFTLKIRSTKLEDSAMYFCASSRGLAGVSTDTQYFGPGTRLTVL.

The CDR3, as DNA: TGTGCCAGCAGTTTGAGTCCTGCCCAGCCCCAGCATTTT. Its protein is CASSLSPAQPQHF. This chain joins TRBV12-3 or TRBV12-4 and TRBJ1-5; D unclear. The CDR3 sequence is 13 residues long. Trimming removed 3 bases at V and 7 bases at J, with 10 bases between.

Concerning this clone itself: This sample also contains other DNA sequences that code for the same CDR3. The chain has TRBV6-5 and TRBJ1-6, with 8 nucleotides matching TRBD1. The V gene end was trimmed by 8 bases and the J gene end by 0 bases; junction bases not matched to a gene: 3. Germline-derived CDR1 and CDR2 are MNHEY and SVGAGI. The CDR3 consists of 15 residues. CDR3 protein: CASRTGSSYNSPLHF. CDR3 DNA sequence: TGTGCCAGCCGGACAGGGAGCTCCTATAATTCACCCCTCCACTTT.

The chain links TRBV6-5 to TRBJ2-7; D may be TRBD2 (6 bases). There are 14 residues in the CDR3. Germline loops: CDR1 MNHEY, CDR2 SVGAGI. Trimming stripped 3 bases from V and 6 bases from J, with 15 bases between. This CDR3 reads CASSYGEAALEQYF. CDR3 bases: TGTGCCAGCAGTTATGGGGAGGCGGCCCTCGAGCAGTACTTC.

CDR3: CASSLEGRGEKLFF. The CDR3 region has the DNA TGTGCCAGCAGCTTGGAAGGCCGAGGTGAAAAACTGTTTTTT. V is TRBV5-6 and J is TRBJ1-4; D gene ambiguous. CDR3 length: 14 amino acids. Germline loops: CDR1 SGHDT, CDR2 YYEEEE. The V gene lost 0 bases and the J gene lost 7 bases, with 10 bases spanning the gap.

This clone showed up just once. The chain is built from TRBV30 and TRBJ2-1; 11 bases are shared with TRBD2. V dropped 0 bases and J dropped 11; count of bases not matched to a gene: 6. The CDR3 totals 14 residues. Germline V gene sequence: CDR1 GTSNPN, CDR2 SVGIG (reference sequence). The CDR3 DNA is TGTGCCTGGAGTGTATTAGCGGGAGGGCGGCAGCAGTTCTTC. Translation gives CAWSVLAGGRQQFF.